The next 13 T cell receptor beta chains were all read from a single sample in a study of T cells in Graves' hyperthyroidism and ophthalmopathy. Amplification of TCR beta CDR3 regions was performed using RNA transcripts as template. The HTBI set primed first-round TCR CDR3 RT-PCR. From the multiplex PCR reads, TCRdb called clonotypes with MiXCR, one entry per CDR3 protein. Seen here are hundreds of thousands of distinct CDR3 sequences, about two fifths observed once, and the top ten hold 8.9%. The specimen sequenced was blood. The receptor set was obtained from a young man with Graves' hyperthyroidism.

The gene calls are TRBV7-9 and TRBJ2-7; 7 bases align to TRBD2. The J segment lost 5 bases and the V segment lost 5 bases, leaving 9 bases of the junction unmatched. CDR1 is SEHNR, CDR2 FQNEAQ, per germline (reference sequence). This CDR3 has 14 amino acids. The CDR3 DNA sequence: TGTGCCAGCAGCCTCAGCGGGGCTGGGGACGAGCAGTACTTC. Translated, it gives CASSLSGAGDEQYF.

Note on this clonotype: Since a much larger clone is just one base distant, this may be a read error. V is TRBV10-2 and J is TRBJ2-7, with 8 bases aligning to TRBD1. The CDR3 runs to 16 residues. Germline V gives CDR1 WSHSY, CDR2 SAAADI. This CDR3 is CASRATPRDRYYEQHF. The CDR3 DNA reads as TGCGCCAGCCGAGCCACCCCGAGGGACAGGTACTACGAGCAGCACTTC.

In DNA form, the CDR3 reads TGCAGCAGTGACAGGGGCAACACTGAAGCTTTCTTT. Its translation is CSSDRGNTEAFF. The chain joins TRBV29-1 to TRBJ1-1; TRBD1 matches 8 bases. The germline V gene encodes CDR1 SQVTM and CDR2 ANQGSEA. J was trimmed by 2 bases and V by 8 bases; bases with no gene match: 4. The CDR3 runs 12 residues.

This chain's CDR3 is CAIRAGEQYF. The DNA for the CDR3 is TGTGCCATCAGGGCGGGTGAGCAGTACTTC. The chain employs TRBV10-3 and TRBJ2-7, with D possibly TRBD2 on 5 matching bases. CDR3 length: 10 amino acids. Looked up from germline, CDR1 is ENHRY and CDR2 is SYGVKD. V was pared by 6 bases and J by 7 bases, with 7 bases between.

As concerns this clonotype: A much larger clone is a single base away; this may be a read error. The CDR3 sequence: CAISEWWMEGSSGTTIYF. Here the CDR3 DNA reads TGTGCCATCAGTGAGTGGTGGATGGAGGGGAGCTCTGGAACCACCATATATTTT. V usage is TRBV10-3 and J usage is TRBJ1-3, with D perhaps TRBD1 (5 bases). CDR3 length: 18 amino acids. CDR1 and CDR2 from the germline V gene are ENHRY and SYGVKD.

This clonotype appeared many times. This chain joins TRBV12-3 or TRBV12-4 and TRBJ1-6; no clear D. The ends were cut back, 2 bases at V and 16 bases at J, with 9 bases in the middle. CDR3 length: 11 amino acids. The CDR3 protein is CASSLRQRLHF. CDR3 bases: TGTGCCAGCAGTTTAAGGCAGCGGCTCCACTTT.

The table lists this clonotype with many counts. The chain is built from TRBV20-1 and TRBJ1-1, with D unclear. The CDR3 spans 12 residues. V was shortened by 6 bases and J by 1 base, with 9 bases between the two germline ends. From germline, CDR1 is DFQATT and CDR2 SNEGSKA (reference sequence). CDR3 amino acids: CSADAGNTEAFF. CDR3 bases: TGCAGTGCCGATGCGGGGAACACTGAAGCTTTCTTT.

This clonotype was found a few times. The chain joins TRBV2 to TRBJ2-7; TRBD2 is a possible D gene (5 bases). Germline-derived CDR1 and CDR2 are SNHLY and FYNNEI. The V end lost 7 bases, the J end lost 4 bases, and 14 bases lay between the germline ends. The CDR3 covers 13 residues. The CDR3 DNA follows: TGTGCCAGCACGAAGGACTTGAGTTACGAGCAGTACTTC. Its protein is CASTKDLSYEQYF. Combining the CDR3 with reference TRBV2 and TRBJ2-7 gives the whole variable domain EPEVTQTPSHQVTQMGQEVILRCVPISNHLYFYWYRQILGQKVEFLVSFYNNEISEKSEIFDDQFSVERPDGSNFTLKIRSTKLEDSAMYFCASTKDLSYEQYFGPGTRLTVT.

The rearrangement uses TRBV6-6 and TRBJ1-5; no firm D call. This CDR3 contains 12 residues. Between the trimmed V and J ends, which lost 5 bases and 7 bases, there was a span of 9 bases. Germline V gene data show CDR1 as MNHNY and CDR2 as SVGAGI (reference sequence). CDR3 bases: TGTGCCAGCAGTCGCCAGAAACAGCCCCAGCATTTT. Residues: CASSRQKQPQHF.

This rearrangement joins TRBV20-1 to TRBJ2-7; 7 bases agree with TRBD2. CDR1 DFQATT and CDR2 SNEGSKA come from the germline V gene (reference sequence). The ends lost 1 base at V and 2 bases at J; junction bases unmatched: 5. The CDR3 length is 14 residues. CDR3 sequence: CSARGLAETYEQYF. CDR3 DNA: TGCAGTGCTAGAGGGCTAGCGGAGACCTACGAGCAGTACTTC.

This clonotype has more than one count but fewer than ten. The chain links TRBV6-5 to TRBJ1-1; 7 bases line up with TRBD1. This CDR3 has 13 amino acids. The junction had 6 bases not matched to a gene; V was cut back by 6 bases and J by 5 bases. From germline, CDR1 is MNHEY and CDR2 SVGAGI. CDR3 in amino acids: CASRPGQRTEAFF. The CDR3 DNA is TGTGCCAGCAGGCCGGGACAGAGAACTGAAGCTTTCTTT.

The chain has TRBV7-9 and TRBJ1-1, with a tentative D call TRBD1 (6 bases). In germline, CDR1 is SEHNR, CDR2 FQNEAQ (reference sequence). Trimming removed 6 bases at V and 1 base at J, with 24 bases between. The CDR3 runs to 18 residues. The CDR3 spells CASSQLGGGIQGNTEAFF. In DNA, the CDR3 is TGTGCCAGCAGTCAGTTGGGGGGCGGGATACAGGGGAACACTGAAGCTTTCTTT.

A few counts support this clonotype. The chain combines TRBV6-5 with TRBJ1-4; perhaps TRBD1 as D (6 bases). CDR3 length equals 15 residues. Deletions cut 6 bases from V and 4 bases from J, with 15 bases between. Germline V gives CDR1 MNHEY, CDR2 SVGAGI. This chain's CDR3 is CASSSTGFDNEKLFF. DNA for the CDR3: TGTGCCAGCAGCTCAACAGGGTTCGATAATGAAAAACTGTTTTTT.